These 21 T cell receptor beta chains share one sample of origin, sequenced in a study of cytomegalovirus exposure and HLA in healthy donors. Amplification used 60 Vbeta primers and 13 Jbeta primers. Produced via immunoSEQ multiplex PCR; TCRdb's table is partial and in-frame only. Of about 120,000 clones listed, 65% to 90% are singletons. The sequenced sample was PBMCs. The receptors here all came from a woman under 40 in good health and CMV-seronegative.

This clone has more than one count but fewer than ten. In nucleotides, the CDR3 is TGTGCCAGCAGCTTACTCAGCCGATCAGGAGGACAGTCCGGGCAGCCCCAGCATTTT. Its protein is CASSLLSRSGGQSGQPQHF. The chain is built from TRBV7-8 and TRBJ1-5; D might be TRBD1 (6 bases). Germline assignment: CDR1 SGHVS and CDR2 FQNEAQ. The CDR3 spans 19 residues. V lost 2 bases and J 7 bases, leaving 27 bases between the germline ends.

J is TRBJ2-7 and V is TRBV18; D possibly corresponds to TRBD2 (6 bases). Germline V gene lookup returns CDR1 KGHSH and CDR2 LQKENI. With 0 bases removed from V and 6 bases from J, the gap between germline ends came to 9 bases. The length of the CDR3 is 13 residues. The CDR3 region is CASSPPEGIEQYF. In DNA, the CDR3 is TGTGCCAGCTCACCACCGGAGGGGATCGAGCAGTACTTC.

For this clone: Compared with germline, one end of the junction differs, possibly owing to a read error. The chain carries TRBV7-9 and TRBJ2-7; 13 nucleotides agree with TRBD2. Germline V gene data show CDR1 as SEHNR and CDR2 as FQNEAQ (reference sequence). The CDR3 length is 16 residues. CDR3 DNA sequence: TGTTCCAGCAGCTCCGTGTCACTAGCGGGAGGGAGTGAGCAGTACTTC. Translating it yields CSSSSVSLAGGSEQYF.

The V and J genes are TRBV14 and TRBJ1-2, with D hard to call. Trimming took off 0 bases at V and 4 bases at J, with 15 bases between the two ends. Looked up from germline, CDR1 is SGHDN and CDR2 is FVKESK. The CDR3 has 16 residues. CDR3 protein: CASSQDSRLPSYGYTF. The CDR3 bases are TGTGCCAGCAGCCAAGATTCCCGACTCCCCTCCTATGGCTACACCTTC.

V gene TRBV9 combines with J gene TRBJ2-7, with 9 nucleotides matching TRBD1. The CDR3 totals 15 residues. In germline, CDR1 is SGDLS, CDR2 YYNGEE. V shed 0 bases and J 6 bases; nucleotides not matched to a gene: 7. The CDR3 nucleotides are TGTGCCAGCAGCGTAGGGGGGACAGGGATTAGCGAGCAGTACTTC. Its protein is CASSVGGTGISEQYF.

This chain joins TRBV6-6 and TRBJ1-6, with 7 bases aligning to TRBD1. Trimming took 5 bases from V and 0 from J; bases not matched to a gene: 4. Germline CDR1 reads MNHNY; CDR2 reads SVGAGI (reference sequence). The CDR3 is 16 residues long. The CDR3 DNA reads as TGTGCCAGCAGTAGACAGGGAGGCTCCTATAATTCACCCCTCCACTTT. It translates to CASSRQGGSYNSPLHF.

The J gene is TRBJ1-2, the V gene TRBV4-2; TRBD1 matches 7 bases. The germline gives CDR1 LGHNA, CDR2 YNFKEQ. V lost 0 bases to trimming and J lost 4 bases; unmatched junction nucleotides: 17. CDR3 length: 19 residues. CDR3 nucleotides: TGTGCCAGCAGCCAAGATCGGTTGGCCGGGACAGCAGAAACCTATGGCTACACCTTC. It encodes CASSQDRLAGTAETYGYTF.

The chain is built from TRBV6-1 and TRBJ1-1; 8 bases align to TRBD1. V was pared by 6 bases and J by 6 bases, with 9 bases of the junction left unmatched. The CDR3 sequence is 14 residues long. The germline gives CDR1 MNHNS, CDR2 SASEGT. This chain's CDR3 is CASRQDRGGAEAFF. The DNA of the CDR3 is TGTGCCAGCAGGCAAGACAGGGGCGGCGCTGAAGCTTTCTTT.

The chain links TRBV5-1 to TRBJ2-7, with a weak D call TRBD1 (5 bases). CDR3 length: 13 amino acids. Germline CDR1 and CDR2: SGHRS and YFSETQ. Trimming pared 5 bases from V and 6 bases from J, leaving 15 bases between. DNA of the CDR3: TGCGCCAGCAGAACAGGACCCTCCCTCGAGCAGTACTTC. Translating gives CASRTGPSLEQYF.

The gene calls are TRBV19 and TRBJ1-4; D not certain. Germline V gene lookup returns CDR1 LNHDA and CDR2 SQIVND (reference sequence). The CDR3 covers 15 residues. Deletions cut 6 bases from V and 3 bases from J, with 14 bases between. The CDR3 DNA reads TGTGCCAGTAGAGACCCTGGGAGGCCTAATGAAAAACTGTTTTTT. It specifies CASRDPGRPNEKLFF.

Written as DNA, the CDR3 is TGTGCCAGCAGTTTTGGTACTCTTTATGGCTACACCTTC. Its translation: CASSFGTLYGYTF. V gene TRBV28 combines with J gene TRBJ1-2; D not certain. The CDR3 runs to 13 residues. Germline V gives CDR1 MDHEN, CDR2 SYDVKM. Deletions cut 3 bases from V and 5 bases from J, with 10 bases between.

This clone was detected once. V usage is TRBV27 and J usage is TRBJ1-2; 8 nucleotides match TRBD1. The trim removed 6 bases at V and 6 bases at J, leaving 6 bases unmatched. CDR1 is MNHEY, CDR2 SMNVEV, per germline (reference sequence). This CDR3 is 13 amino acids long. The CDR3 DNA is TGTGCCAGCAGCCTAACAGGGGGTCATGGCTACACCTTC. Translated, it gives CASSLTGGHGYTF.

This clone was picked up a small number of times. The chain links TRBV7-8 to TRBJ2-7; 9 bases are shared with TRBD1. With V trimmed by 5 bases and J by 2 bases, 4 bases remained unmatched. CDR3 length: 14 residues. From germline, CDR1 is SGHVS and CDR2 FQNEAQ. In DNA form, the CDR3 reads TGTGCCAGCAGCGAGGACAGGGGCGCCTACGAGCAGTACTTC. Residues: CASSEDRGAYEQYF. The full variable domain, its missing parts supplied by reference TRBV7-8 and TRBJ2-7, is GAGVSQSPRYKVAKRGQDVALRCDPISGHVSLFWYQQALGQGPEFLTYFQNEAQLDKSGLPSDRFFAERPEGSVSTLKIQRTQQEDSAVYLCASSEDRGAYEQYFGPGTRLTVT.

This chain connects TRBV5-4 to TRBJ1-1; D is unclear. Looked up from germline, CDR1 is SGHNT and CDR2 is YYREEE (reference sequence). V was pared by 0 bases and J by 0 bases, with 9 bases between. The CDR3 totals 15 residues. The CDR3 coding sequence is TGTGCCAGCAGCTTGGTGGGTAGCATGAACACTGAAGCTTTCTTT. Its translation is CASSLVGSMNTEAFF.

V is TRBV27 and J is TRBJ2-7; 8 nucleotides line up with TRBD2. The CDR3 is 17 residues long. Per the germline V gene, CDR1 is MNHEY and CDR2 is SMNVEV (reference sequence). The junction had 10 bases not matched to a gene; V was cut back by 2 bases and J by 1 base. DNA of the CDR3: TGTGCCAGCAGTTTAAGCGGGACTAGTAGGCTTTCCTACGAGCAGTACTTC. Protein product: CASSLSGTSRLSYEQYF.

V usage is TRBV28 and J usage is TRBJ2-5; TRBD2 matches 11 bases. There are 16 residues in the CDR3. V lost 6 bases and J lost 2; bases outside the gene matches: 8. Germline V gene sequence: CDR1 MDHEN, CDR2 SYDVKM. The CDR3 loop reads CASSPRTSGFQETQYF. In nucleotides, the CDR3 is TGTGCCAGCAGCCCCCGGACTAGCGGGTTTCAAGAGACCCAGTACTTC. The full variable domain, its missing parts supplied by reference TRBV28 and TRBJ2-5, is DVKVTQSSRYLVKRTGEKVFLECVQDMDHENMFWYRQDPGLGLRLIYFSYDVKMKEKGDIPEGYSVSREKKERFSLILESASTNQTSMYLCASSPRTSGFQETQYFGPGTRLLVL.

In this sample, this clone turned up a few times. The chain recombines TRBV5-8 with TRBJ1-4; unclear D gene. Trimming pared 0 bases from V and 8 bases from J, leaving 14 bases between. The CDR3 contains 15 residues. Per the germline V gene, CDR1 is SGHTS and CDR2 is YDEGEE. The DNA of the CDR3 is TGTGCCAGCAGCTTGGGGGCCCAATCTGGAGAAAAACTGTTTTTT. Translated, it gives CASSLGAQSGEKLFF. The full variable domain, completed using reference TRBV5-8 and TRBJ1-4, is EAGVTQSPTHLIKTRGQQATLRCSPISGHTSVYWYQQALGLGLQFLLWYDEGEERNRGNFPPRFSGRQFPNYSSELNVNALELEDSALYLCASSLGAQSGEKLFFGSGTQLSVL.

The chain couples TRBV4-2 to TRBJ1-2; 7 nucleotides match TRBD1. The CDR3 covers 16 residues. J lost 0 bases, V lost 5 bases, and 9 bases had no gene match. Germline V gene sequence: CDR1 LGHNA, CDR2 YNFKEQ. CDR3: CASSIRRDRANYGYTF. CDR3 sequence (DNA): TGTGCCAGCAGCATACGCCGGGACAGAGCTAACTATGGCTACACCTTC.

This chain joins TRBV10-1 and TRBJ1-2, with 8 bases that match TRBD1. The germline V gene encodes CDR1 WNHNN and CDR2 SYGVQD (reference sequence). CDR3 length: 14 residues. J lost 3 bases, V lost 2 bases, and 2 bases had no gene match. CDR3 in DNA: TGCGCCAGCAGTGAGGACAGGGGTCACTATGGCTACACCTTC. It translates to CASSEDRGHYGYTF.

This clone was counted a few times. The J gene is TRBJ1-1, the V gene TRBV6-1; no firm D call. Trimming shortened V by 7 bases and J by 3 bases, and 6 bases separated the two germline ends. Germline V gene data show CDR1 as MNHNS and CDR2 as SASEGT. The CDR3 sequence is 11 residues long. The CDR3 here is CASIPYTEAFF. The CDR3 DNA reads TGTGCCAGCATTCCGTACACTGAAGCTTTCTTT.

With respect to this clone: The sample holds other DNA sequences that translate to the same CDR3. This chain connects TRBV27 to TRBJ2-7; weak D call: TRBD2 (5 bases). Per the germline V gene, CDR1 is MNHEY and CDR2 is SMNVEV (reference sequence). V lost 3 bases and J 6 bases, leaving 12 bases between the germline ends. CDR3 length equals 13 residues. CDR3: CASSFPGGFEQYF. The CDR3 DNA reads as TGTGCCAGCAGTTTTCCCGGCGGGTTCGAGCAGTACTTC.